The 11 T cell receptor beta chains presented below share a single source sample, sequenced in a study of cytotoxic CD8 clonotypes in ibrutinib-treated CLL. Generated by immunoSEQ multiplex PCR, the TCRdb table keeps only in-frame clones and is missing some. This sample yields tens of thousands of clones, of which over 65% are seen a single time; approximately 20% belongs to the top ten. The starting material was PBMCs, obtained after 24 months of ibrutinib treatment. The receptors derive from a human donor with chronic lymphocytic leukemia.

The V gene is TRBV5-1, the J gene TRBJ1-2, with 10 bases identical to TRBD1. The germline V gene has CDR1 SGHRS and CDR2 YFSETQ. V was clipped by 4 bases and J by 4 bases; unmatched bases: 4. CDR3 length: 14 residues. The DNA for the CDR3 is TGCGCCAGCAGCCCAGACAGGGGGCTCTATGGCTACACCTTC. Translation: CASSPDRGLYGYTF.

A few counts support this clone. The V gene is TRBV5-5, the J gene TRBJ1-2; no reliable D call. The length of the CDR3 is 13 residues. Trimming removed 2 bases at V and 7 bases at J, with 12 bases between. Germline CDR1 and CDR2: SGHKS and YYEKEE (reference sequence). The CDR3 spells CASSFTGEAGYTF. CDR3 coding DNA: TGTGCCAGCAGCTTCACTGGGGAAGCTGGCTACACCTTC. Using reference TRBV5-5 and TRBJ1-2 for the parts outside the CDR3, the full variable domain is DAGVTQSPTHLIKTRGQQVTLRCSPISGHKSVSWYQQVLGQGPQFIFQYYEKEERGRGNFPDRFSARQFPNYSSELNVNALLLGDSALYLCASSFTGEAGYTFGSGTRLTVV.

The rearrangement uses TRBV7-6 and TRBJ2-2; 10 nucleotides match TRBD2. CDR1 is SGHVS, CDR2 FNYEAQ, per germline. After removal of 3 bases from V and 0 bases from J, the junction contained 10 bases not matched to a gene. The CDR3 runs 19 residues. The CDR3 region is CASSLFLLAGATNTGELFF. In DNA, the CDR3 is TGTGCCAGCAGCTTGTTCCTCCTAGCGGGAGCCACGAACACCGGGGAGCTGTTTTTT.

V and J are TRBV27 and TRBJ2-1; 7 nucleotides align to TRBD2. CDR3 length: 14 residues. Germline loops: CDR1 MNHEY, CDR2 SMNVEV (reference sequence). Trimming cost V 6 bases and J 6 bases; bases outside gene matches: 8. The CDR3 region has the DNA TGTGCCAGCAGCCCCTCGGGACTACTCAATGAGCAGTTCTTC. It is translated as CASSPSGLLNEQFF.

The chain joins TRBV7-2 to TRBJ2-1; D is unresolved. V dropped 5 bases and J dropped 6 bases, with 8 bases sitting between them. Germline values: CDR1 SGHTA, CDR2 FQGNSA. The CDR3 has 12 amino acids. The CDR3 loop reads CASSGWTNEQFF. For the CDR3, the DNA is TGTGCCAGCAGCGGGTGGACCAATGAGCAGTTCTTC.

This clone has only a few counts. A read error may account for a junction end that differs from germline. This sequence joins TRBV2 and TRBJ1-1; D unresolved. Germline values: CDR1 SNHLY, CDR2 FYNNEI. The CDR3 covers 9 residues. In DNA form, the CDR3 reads TGTGCCAGCAGTGGTGAAGTAGTTTTT. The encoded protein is CASSGEVVF. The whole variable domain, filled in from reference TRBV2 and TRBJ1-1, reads EPEVTQTPSHQVTQMGQEVILRCVPISNHLYFYWYRQILGQKVEFLVSFYNNEISEKSEIFDDQFSVERPDGSNFTLKIRSTKLEDSAMYFCASSGEVVFGQGTRLTVV.

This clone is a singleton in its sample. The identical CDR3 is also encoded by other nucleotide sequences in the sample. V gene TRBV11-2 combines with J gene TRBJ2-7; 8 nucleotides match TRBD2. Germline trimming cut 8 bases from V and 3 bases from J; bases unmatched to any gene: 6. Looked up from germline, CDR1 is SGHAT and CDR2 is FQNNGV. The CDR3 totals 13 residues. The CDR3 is CASGLASGYEQYF. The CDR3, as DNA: TGTGCCAGCGGACTAGCAAGTGGCTACGAGCAGTACTTC.

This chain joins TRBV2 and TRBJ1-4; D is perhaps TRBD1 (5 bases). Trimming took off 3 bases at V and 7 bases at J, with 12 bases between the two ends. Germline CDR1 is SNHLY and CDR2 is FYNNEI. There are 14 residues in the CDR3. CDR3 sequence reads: CASSDMGESEKLFF. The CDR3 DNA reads TGTGCCAGCAGTGATATGGGGGAAAGTGAAAAACTGTTTTTT. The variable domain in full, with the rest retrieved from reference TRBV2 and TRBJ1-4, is EPEVTQTPSHQVTQMGQEVILRCVPISNHLYFYWYRQILGQKVEFLVSFYNNEISEKSEIFDDQFSVERPDGSNFTLKIRSTKLEDSAMYFCASSDMGESEKLFFGSGTQLSVL.

DNA for the CDR3: TGCAGCGTTGAAGGGTTGGCTAGCGGGAGCGTCAATGAGCAGTTCTTC. Its translation: CSVEGLASGSVNEQFF. The chain joins TRBV29-1 to TRBJ2-1; 10 nucleotides line up with TRBD2. With 1 base clipped from V and 6 bases from J, the junction kept 9 bases outside the gene matches. Germline CDR1 reads SQVTM; CDR2 reads ANQGSEA. The CDR3 spans 16 residues.

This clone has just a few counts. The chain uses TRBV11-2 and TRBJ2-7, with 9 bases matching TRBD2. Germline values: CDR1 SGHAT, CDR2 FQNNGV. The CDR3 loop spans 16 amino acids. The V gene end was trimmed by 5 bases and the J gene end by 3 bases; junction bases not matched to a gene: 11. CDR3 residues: CASSRSEAGGVYEQYF. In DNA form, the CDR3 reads TGTGCCAGCAGCCGGAGCGAAGCGGGGGGCGTCTACGAGCAGTACTTC.

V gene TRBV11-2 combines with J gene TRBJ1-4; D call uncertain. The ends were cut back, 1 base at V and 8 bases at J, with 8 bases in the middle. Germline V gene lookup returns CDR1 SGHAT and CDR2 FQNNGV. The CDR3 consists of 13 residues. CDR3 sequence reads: CASSLGEGEKLFF. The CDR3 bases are TGTGCCAGCAGCTTAGGGGAAGGGGAAAAACTGTTTTTT.